This T cell receptor beta chain was sequenced during a study of T cells after yellow fever vaccination. This CDR3 comprises 12 residues. Germline loops: CDR1 LGHDT, CDR2 YNNKEL (reference sequence). Trimming shortened V by 1 base and J by 7 bases, and 5 bases separated the two germline ends. Notes on this clonotype: What it recognizes is unknown.

Study-wide results and limits: Reappearance after the booster was seen for most primary-vaccination clones, at about 95% CD4 and 85% to 90% CD8. Weaker overall was a secondary response that nonetheless peaked faster, on day 5 versus 15.

TCRdb re-analysed the 5' RACE reads in MiXCR, keeping a single row per CDR3 protein. The table records 250,000 to 350,000 distinct CDR3 sequences, 6.8% of them present only once. The material was PBMCs, obtained roughly 47 days after the first yellow fever vaccination. The genes are TRBV3-1 and TRBJ1-5, with unresolved D. This sequence originates from a man between 18 and 29 years old who received the YFV17D yellow fever vaccine. The CDR3 DNA reads as TGTGCCAGCAGCCAAGGCTGGCAGCCCCAGCATTTT. It translates to CASSQGWQPQHF.